These T cell receptor beta chains were read from a single sample in a study of regulatory T cells in long-lasting Graves disease. Each CDR3 protein gets one entry after TCRdb re-called the multiplex PCR reads with MiXCR. The sample has fewer than 550,000 distinct CDR3 sequences, approximately 16% seen once; the top ten hold 20% to 30%. This sample was shared with a second study, whose subject was T cells in Graves' hyperthyroidism and ophthalmopathy.

This sample comprised peripheral blood mononuclear cells (PBMCs), obtained at new diagnosis, from a patient treated with antithyroid drugs. All receptors derive from a middle-aged woman with Graves disease. CDR3s include the opening cysteine and the closing phenylalanine or tryptophan. Each record gives: clone size, CDR3 length, V gene, J gene, D gene, CDR3 DNA, CDR3 protein. The D gene is left open where the match is weak. Clone sizes are given selectively: once, few, many, or a class where the clone is expanded.

abundance: -; len: 15; v_gene: TRBV20-1; j_gene: TRBJ2-5; d_gene: -; CDR3nt: TGCAGTGCTAGCCCTCCGACTAGTCCAAGAATGACCCAGTACTTC; CDR3aa: CSASPPTSPRMTQYF
abundance: -; len: 14; v_gene: TRBV7-6; j_gene: TRBJ2-7; d_gene: -; CDR3nt: TGTGCCAGCAGCTTTGGGGGGGGCTTCGACGAGCAGTACTTC; CDR3aa: CASSFGGGFDEQYF
abundance: -; len: 17; v_gene: TRBV11-3; j_gene: TRBJ1-3; d_gene: -; CDR3nt: TGTGCCAGCAGCCTCGGACAACTCCCAATAATCGGAAACACCATATATTTT; CDR3aa: CASSLGQLPIIGNTIYF
abundance: -; len: 12; v_gene: TRBV29-1; j_gene: TRBJ2-7; d_gene: -; CDR3nt: TGCAGCGTTGAAACCAGAGACTACGAGCAGTGCTTC; CDR3aa: CSVETRDYEQCF
abundance: -; len: 14; v_gene: TRBV7-8; j_gene: TRBJ2-7; d_gene: -; CDR3nt: TGTGCCAGCAGCAACTACAGCCTAGGGGGCGAGCAGTACTTC; CDR3aa: CASSNYSLGGEQYF
abundance: many; len: 13; v_gene: TRBV28; j_gene: TRBJ2-7; d_gene: -; CDR3nt: TGTGCCAGCTTGGGGCAATTGGCCTACGAGCAGTACTTC; CDR3aa: CASLGQLAYEQYF
abundance: -; len: 16; v_gene: TRBV24-1; j_gene: TRBJ1-1; d_gene: -; CDR3nt: TGTGCCACCTCTATCTTCCTAGGTCCAATGGATACTGAAGCTTTCTTT; CDR3aa: CATSIFLGPMDTEAFF
abundance: -; len: 11; v_gene: TRBV2; j_gene: TRBJ1-2; d_gene: TRBD1; CDR3nt: TGTGCCACGGGACAGCCCTATGGCTACACCTTC; CDR3aa: CATGQPYGYTF
abundance: many; len: 14; v_gene: TRBV10-1; j_gene: TRBJ1-5; d_gene: TRBD1; CDR3nt: TGCGCCAGACCGGGACAGGTCATTAATCAGCCCCAGCATTTT; CDR3aa: CARPGQVINQPQHF
abundance: many; len: 14; v_gene: TRBV2; j_gene: TRBJ1-2; d_gene: TRBD1; CDR3nt: TGTGCCAGCAGCAGTACAGGGGGGATTGGCGGCTACACCTTC; CDR3aa: CASSSTGGIGGYTF
abundance: many; len: 13; v_gene: TRBV30; j_gene: TRBJ2-7; d_gene: -; CDR3nt: TGTGCCTGGGGGGGACATCTCTCCTACGAGCAGTACTTC; CDR3aa: CAWGGHLSYEQYF
abundance: many; len: 17; v_gene: TRBV28; j_gene: TRBJ2-7; d_gene: TRBD1; CDR3nt: TGTGCCAGCAGCCTACCCCACGGGACAGGGGACACCTACGAGCAGTACTTC; CDR3aa: CASSLPHGTGDTYEQYF
abundance: -; len: 13; v_gene: TRBV7-9; j_gene: TRBJ2-5; d_gene: -; CDR3nt: TGTGCCAGCAGCTTATCAGGAAAGGAGACCCAGTACTTC; CDR3aa: CASSLSGKETQYF
abundance: few; len: 14; v_gene: TRBV2; j_gene: TRBJ1-1; d_gene: -; CDR3nt: TGTGCCAGCAACTTGGACAGCCTGAACACTGAAGCTTTCTTT; CDR3aa: CASNLDSLNTEAFF
abundance: -; len: 9; v_gene: TRBV14; j_gene: TRBJ2-1; d_gene: -; CDR3nt: TGTGCCAGCAGCACTGAACGGTTCTTC; CDR3aa: CASSTERFF
abundance: many; len: 12; v_gene: TRBV18; j_gene: TRBJ1-1; d_gene: -; CDR3nt: TGTGCCAGCTCACTGGAGAGGGTTGGGGCTTTCTTT; CDR3aa: CASSLERVGAFF
abundance: many; len: 14; v_gene: TRBV3-1; j_gene: TRBJ1-1; d_gene: -; CDR3nt: TGTGCCAGCAGCCGGAGGGAAATGAACACTGAAGCTTTCTTT; CDR3aa: CASSRREMNTEAFF
abundance: many; len: 12; v_gene: TRBV5-1; j_gene: TRBJ2-5; d_gene: -; CDR3nt: TGTGCCAGCAGCCCACAGAGGGAGACCCAGTACTTC; CDR3aa: CASSPQRETQYF
abundance: -; len: 13; v_gene: TRBV2; j_gene: TRBJ1-1; d_gene: -; CDR3nt: TGTGCCAGCAGTGAAGTCAGGCAGTCTAACGCTTTCTTT; CDR3aa: CASSEVRQSNAFF
abundance: -; len: 14; v_gene: TRBV20-1; j_gene: TRBJ1-1; d_gene: TRBD1; CDR3nt: TGCAGTGCTAGGAAAGGGGGCCCCAACACTGAAGCTTTCTTT; CDR3aa: CSARKGGPNTEAFF
abundance: many; len: 18; v_gene: TRBV28; j_gene: TRBJ2-1; d_gene: TRBD1; CDR3nt: TGTGCCACGACTGGATTTTGGACAGGGGGCTCCTTACAGAATGAGCAGTTCTTC; CDR3aa: CATTGFWTGGSLQNEQFF
abundance: many; len: 14; v_gene: TRBV6-5; j_gene: TRBJ2-3; d_gene: TRBD1; CDR3nt: TGTGCCAGCAGTTACCTTCAGGGGGTAGATACGCAGTATTTT; CDR3aa: CASSYLQGVDTQYF
abundance: many; len: 13; v_gene: TRBV18; j_gene: TRBJ2-5; d_gene: -; CDR3nt: TGTGCCAGCTCACCTGATTACCAAGAGACCCAGTACTTC; CDR3aa: CASSPDYQETQYF
abundance: many; len: 16; v_gene: TRBV6-1; j_gene: TRBJ2-1; d_gene: TRBD1; CDR3nt: TGTGCCAGCAGTGGCCGGGACAGGGCCCAGGGCGGGGAGCAGTTCTTC; CDR3aa: CASSGRDRAQGGEQFF
abundance: -; len: 16; v_gene: TRBV20-1; j_gene: TRBJ2-5; d_gene: TRBD2; CDR3nt: TGCAGTGCTAGAGACCTAGCGGGGGGGCCGGGAGAGACCCAGTACTTC; CDR3aa: CSARDLAGGPGETQYF
abundance: few; len: 14; v_gene: TRBV5-4; j_gene: TRBJ2-3; d_gene: TRBD2; CDR3nt: TGTGCCAGCAGCCCCCGGGAGGGGCGAGATACGCAGTATTTT; CDR3aa: CASSPREGRDTQYF
abundance: few; len: 17; v_gene: TRBV19; j_gene: TRBJ1-1; d_gene: -; CDR3nt: TGTGCCAGTAGTATAGGGGGGGGGCGAGGAGGAAACACTGAAGCTTTCTTT; CDR3aa: CASSIGGGRGGNTEAFF
abundance: -; len: 14; v_gene: TRBV18; j_gene: TRBJ2-1; d_gene: -; CDR3nt: TGTGCCAGCTCCCTGGGGGTTGAGGCGTGGGAGCAGTTCTTC; CDR3aa: CASSLGVEAWEQFF
abundance: many; len: 15; v_gene: TRBV28; j_gene: TRBJ1-1; d_gene: TRBD1; CDR3nt: TGTGCCAGCAGTTTATGGGTCAGGGGGCCGGGAGAAGCTTTCTTT; CDR3aa: CASSLWVRGPGEAFF
abundance: many; len: 16; v_gene: TRBV28; j_gene: TRBJ1-2; d_gene: -; CDR3nt: TGTGCCAGAATTCCCCACTTGGGGTCGAGCAACTATGGCTACACCTTC; CDR3aa: CARIPHLGSSNYGYTF
abundance: many; len: 13; v_gene: TRBV6-4; j_gene: TRBJ1-1; d_gene: -; CDR3nt: TGTGCCAGCACTGACCTAAGGGGGGGTGAAGCTTTCTTT; CDR3aa: CASTDLRGGEAFF
abundance: few; len: 15; v_gene: TRBV6-1; j_gene: TRBJ2-5; d_gene: TRBD2; CDR3nt: TGTGCCAGCAGCCTCGGGCGGACTAGCAAAAAGACCCAGTACTTC; CDR3aa: CASSLGRTSKKTQYF
abundance: many; len: 15; v_gene: TRBV11-2; j_gene: TRBJ1-1; d_gene: -; CDR3nt: TGTGCCAGCAGCTTAGTAGGTCCCAGGTACACTGAAGCTTTCTTT; CDR3aa: CASSLVGPRYTEAFF
abundance: -; len: 12; v_gene: TRBV19; j_gene: TRBJ2-4; d_gene: TRBD1; CDR3nt: TGTGCCAGTAGTATTGGACAGGGCCTTGAGTACTTC; CDR3aa: CASSIGQGLEYF
abundance: many; len: 13; v_gene: TRBV30; j_gene: TRBJ1-5; d_gene: -; CDR3nt: TGCGCCAGCAGTGGGGGGTACAATCAGCCCCAGCATTTT; CDR3aa: CASSGGYNQPQHF
abundance: few; len: 10; v_gene: TRBV30; j_gene: TRBJ1-2; d_gene: -; CDR3nt: TGTGCCAGTTATAAAGGGAGCTACACCTTC; CDR3aa: CASYKGSYTF
abundance: -; len: 16; v_gene: TRBV18; j_gene: TRBJ2-2; d_gene: -; CDR3nt: TGTGCCAGCTCAACCCCGGCAGGGATGAACACCGGGGAGCTGTTTTTT; CDR3aa: CASSTPAGMNTGELFF
abundance: few; len: 12; v_gene: TRBV6-1; j_gene: TRBJ2-7; d_gene: -; CDR3nt: TGTGCCAGCAGGCGGCCAAACTCCGAGCAGTACTTC; CDR3aa: CASRRPNSEQYF
abundance: many; len: 16; v_gene: TRBV6-1; j_gene: TRBJ2-5; d_gene: TRBD2; CDR3nt: TGTGCCAGCGGACGGACTAGCGGGGCCACCCAAGAGACCCAGTACTTC; CDR3aa: CASGRTSGATQETQYF
abundance: -; len: 14; v_gene: TRBV30; j_gene: TRBJ2-7; d_gene: TRBD2; CDR3nt: TGTGCCTGGAGCCGGGGAGGGACGGGTTACGAGCAGTACTTC; CDR3aa: CAWSRGGTGYEQYF
abundance: -; len: 17; v_gene: TRBV7-3; j_gene: TRBJ2-5; d_gene: TRBD2; CDR3nt: TGTGCCAGCAGCCCAAGAGGCGGGGGGGCCACTATAGAGACCCAGTACTTC; CDR3aa: CASSPRGGGATIETQYF
abundance: -; len: 17; v_gene: TRBV4-1; j_gene: TRBJ2-3; d_gene: TRBD2; CDR3nt: TGCGCCAGCAGCGAAGATGGACTAGCGGGGAGCACAGATACGCAGTATTTT; CDR3aa: CASSEDGLAGSTDTQYF
abundance: few; len: 15; v_gene: TRBV5-1; j_gene: TRBJ1-5; d_gene: TRBD1; CDR3nt: TGCGCCAGCAGCTTGGAGACAGGGGGAGGACAGCCCCAGCATTTT; CDR3aa: CASSLETGGGQPQHF
abundance: many; len: 16; v_gene: TRBV28; j_gene: TRBJ1-4; d_gene: -; CDR3nt: TGTGCCAGCAGTTCGCCCACACAGGGAGGGAATGAAAAACTGTTTTTT; CDR3aa: CASSSPTQGGNEKLFF
abundance: many; len: 17; v_gene: TRBV19; j_gene: TRBJ1-5; d_gene: TRBD1; CDR3nt: TGTGCCAGTAGCCGCACCCGGGACAGGGGTTACAATCAGCCCCAGCATTTT; CDR3aa: CASSRTRDRGYNQPQHF
abundance: many; len: 16; v_gene: TRBV28; j_gene: TRBJ2-3; d_gene: TRBD1; CDR3nt: TGTGCCAGCAGTTTATGGACAGGGGGCGCGGTAGATACGCAGTATTTT; CDR3aa: CASSLWTGGAVDTQYF
abundance: many; len: 13; v_gene: TRBV11-2; j_gene: TRBJ1-1; d_gene: -; CDR3nt: TGTGCCAGCAGCTTAGTCAGAGGAGGTGAAGCTTTCTTT; CDR3aa: CASSLVRGGEAFF
abundance: many; len: 17; v_gene: TRBV11-2; j_gene: TRBJ1-6; d_gene: -; CDR3nt: TGTGCCAGCAGCCCCCAGCACCTCGACAGCCTAGGGTCACCCCTCCACTTT; CDR3aa: CASSPQHLDSLGSPLHF
abundance: -; len: 15; v_gene: TRBV19; j_gene: TRBJ2-1; d_gene: -; CDR3nt: TGTGCCAGTAGTATAAGCCTGGGGGCCTACAATGAGCAGTTCTTC; CDR3aa: CASSISLGAYNEQFF
abundance: many; len: 14; v_gene: TRBV28; j_gene: TRBJ1-5; d_gene: -; CDR3nt: TGTGCCAGCAGACCGGGGGGATTAGGTCAGCCCCAGCATTTT; CDR3aa: CASRPGGLGQPQHF